A single sample is the source of the 21 T cell receptor beta chains below, sequenced in a study of blood T cell repertoires in COVID-19. Assay: immunoSEQ multiplex PCR; the TCRdb copy retains only in-frame clones and omits some. This repertoire shows 140,000 or so clones, around 83% found once; its top ten account for approximately 8.9%. The sample comprised peripheral blood. The receptors shown here come from a man between 25 and 39 years old with COVID-19, enrolled during active disease.

This sequence joins TRBV18 and TRBJ2-5, with 8 bases identical to TRBD1. Germline V CDR1 and CDR2: KGHSH, LQKENI. The CDR3 spans 15 residues. V lost 6 bases and J lost 3; bases outside the gene matches: 9. CDR3 coding DNA: TGTGCCAGCTCGTCCGGGACAGGCTTCGAAGAGACCCAGTACTTC. Translated: CASSSGTGFEETQYF.

This chain joins TRBV12-3 or TRBV12-4 and TRBJ1-1, with no clear D. The CDR3 extends over 13 amino acids. Trimming took 6 bases from V and 4 from J, leaving 12 bases between them. The CDR3 DNA sequence: TGTGCCAGCAGCCGAGCTCGGGGCACTGAAGCTTTCTTT. This gives the protein CASSRARGTEAFF.

The rearrangement joins TRBV19 to TRBJ1-5; D gene uncertain. The CDR3 length is 14 residues. CDR1 and CDR2 (germline): LNHDA, SQIVND (reference sequence). V was clipped by 1 base and J by 6 bases, with 10 bases between them. CDR3 loop: CASSIGGSGQPQHF. DNA of the CDR3: TGTGCCAGTAGTATAGGAGGCTCGGGTCAGCCCCAGCATTTT.

V usage is TRBV5-1 and J usage is TRBJ2-3, with 10 bases that match TRBD2. CDR3 length: 17 residues. Looked up from germline, CDR1 is SGHRS and CDR2 is YFSETQ. The J segment lost 3 bases and the V segment lost 1 base, leaving 8 bases of the junction unmatched. In DNA, the CDR3 is TGCGCCAGCAGCTTGCACCATACTAGCGGGAAAACAGATACGCAGTATTTT. Amino acids: CASSLHHTSGKTDTQYF.

The chain couples TRBV5-4 to TRBJ2-3; D perhaps matches TRBD2 (6 bases). The V gene's germline CDR1 is SGHNT and CDR2 YYREEE (reference sequence). This CDR3 has 15 residues. Trimming cost V 0 bases and J 6 bases, with 14 bases left between them. The CDR3 reads CASSLVAGWEDTQYF. DNA for the CDR3: TGTGCCAGCAGCTTGGTTGCGGGATGGGAGGATACGCAGTATTTT.

V gene TRBV14 combines with J gene TRBJ1-2; TRBD1 matches 8 bases. This CDR3 comprises 15 residues. Germline assignment: CDR1 SGHDN and CDR2 FVKESK. The V and J ends lost 3 bases and 5 bases, in that order; junction bases with no gene match: 8. Here the CDR3 DNA reads TGTGCCAGCAGCCAGACCGACAGGGGACCATATGGCTACACCTTC. This gives the protein CASSQTDRGPYGYTF.

The chain employs TRBV9 and TRBJ2-7; 7 bases fit TRBD1. The CDR3 consists of 15 residues. Germline CDR1 and CDR2: SGDLS and YYNGEE. After removal of 3 bases from V and 5 bases from J, the junction contained 11 bases not matched to a gene. CDR3 sequence: CASSAQTGPGDEQYF. The CDR3 coding sequence is TGTGCCAGCAGCGCGCAGACAGGGCCTGGGGACGAGCAGTACTTC.

CDR3 in DNA: TGCGCCAGCAGTGAGGGGGCCGGGACAGGGTCCGGATCACCCCTCCACTTT. Amino acids: CASSEGAGTGSGSPLHF. This chain connects TRBV10-2 to TRBJ1-6, with TRBD1 matching 9 bases. The CDR3 extends over 17 amino acids. CDR1 is WSHSY, CDR2 SAAADI, per germline. V gave up 2 bases and J gave up 10 bases; unmatched junction bases: 12.

The rearrangement joins TRBV2 to TRBJ2-6, with 9 bases aligning to TRBD1. The CDR3 is made up of 18 amino acids. CDR1 and CDR2 from the germline V gene are SNHLY and FYNNEI. Trimming at V came to 2 bases and at J to 0 bases, leaving 5 bases not matched to a gene. CDR3 amino acids: CASSEMGQGLSGANVLTF. The CDR3 DNA is TGTGCCAGCAGTGAAATGGGACAGGGCCTCTCTGGGGCCAACGTCCTGACTTTC.

The chain recombines TRBV28 with TRBJ2-1, with no clear D. Germline V gives CDR1 MDHEN, CDR2 SYDVKM. V lost 6 bases and J lost 1, with 10 bases in between. This CDR3 region has 14 residues. The CDR3 DNA sequence: TGTGCCAGCAGGAGTCCCGGGTCCTACAATGAGCAGTTCTTC. It translates to CASRSPGSYNEQFF.

The V gene is TRBV27, the J gene TRBJ2-5; 8 bases map to TRBD1. The junction had 7 bases not matched to a gene; V was cut back by 5 bases and J by 5 bases. Germline CDR1 reads MNHEY; CDR2 reads SMNVEV (reference sequence). This CDR3 contains 14 residues. The CDR3 here is CASSQQGGGETQYF. CDR3 bases: TGTGCCAGCAGTCAACAGGGGGGCGGGGAGACCCAGTACTTC.

The rearrangement uses TRBV6-4 and TRBJ2-3; 8 positions agree with TRBD1. The CDR3 spans 15 residues. The ends lost 0 bases at V and 6 bases at J; junction bases unmatched: 5. Germline V gene sequence: CDR1 MRHNA, CDR2 SNTAGT. The CDR3, as DNA: TGTGCCAGCAGTGACTCGACACAGGGGGGTGATACGCAGTATTTT. It yields the protein CASSDSTQGGDTQYF.

The rearrangement joins TRBV9 to TRBJ2-7, with 8 bases that match TRBD2. CDR1 is SGDLS, CDR2 YYNGEE, per germline. V shed 3 bases and J 2 bases; nucleotides not matched to a gene: 10. The CDR3 has 16 amino acids. The CDR3 spells CASSATSTSGAYEQYF. CDR3 nucleotide sequence: TGTGCCAGCAGCGCCACCAGTACTAGCGGAGCCTACGAGCAGTACTTC. The variable domain in full, with the rest retrieved from reference TRBV9 and TRBJ2-7, is DSGVTQTPKHLITATGQRVTLRCSPRSGDLSVYWYQQSLDQGLQFLIQYYNGEERAKGNILERFSAQQFPDLHSELNLSSLELGDSALYFCASSATSTSGAYEQYFGPGTRLTVT.

This chain links TRBV12-3 or TRBV12-4 with TRBJ2-7; tentatively, D is TRBD2 (6 bases). The CDR3 is 12 residues long. V lost 3 bases to trimming and J lost 6 bases, with 9 bases between them. The CDR3 protein is CASSLKGGEQYF. The CDR3 region has the DNA TGTGCCAGCAGTTTGAAGGGAGGCGAGCAGTACTTC.

V is TRBV7-9 and J is TRBJ2-3, with 10 bases identical to TRBD1. The CDR3 runs 15 residues. The trim removed 1 base at V and 3 bases at J, leaving 1 base unmatched. Germline values: CDR1 SEHNR, CDR2 FQNEAQ (reference sequence). CDR3 sequence (DNA): TGTGCCAGCAGCTTAGGACAGGGGGCGACAGATACGCAGTATTTT. Its protein product is CASSLGQGATDTQYF.

This rearrangement joins TRBV30 to TRBJ2-1, with 7 bases aligning to TRBD2. This CDR3 comprises 16 residues. After removal of 2 bases from V and 4 bases from J, the junction contained 11 bases not matched to a gene. CDR1 is GTSNPN and CDR2 is SVGIG in the germline V gene (reference sequence). DNA for the CDR3: TGTGCCTGGAGTACCAAATTCACTAGCGCGTACAATGAGCAGTTCTTC. Protein product: CAWSTKFTSAYNEQFF.

This clone appeared a few times. The V gene is TRBV30, the J gene TRBJ1-2, with TRBD1 matching over 8 bases. The junction had 6 bases not matched to a gene; V was cut back by 5 bases and J by 7 bases. Germline-derived CDR1 and CDR2 are GTSNPN and SVGIG (reference sequence). The length of the CDR3 is 12 residues. The CDR3 reads CAWAARGLGYTF. CDR3 sequence (DNA): TGTGCCTGGGCGGCCAGGGGGCTTGGCTACACCTTC.

This clone was counted a single time. The chain employs TRBV27 and TRBJ2-2; D call uncertain. The V and J ends lost 2 bases and 5 bases respectively, with 3 bases between them. CDR3 length: 12 residues. The germline CDR1 and CDR2 sequences are MNHEY and SMNVEV (reference sequence). Written as DNA, the CDR3 is TGTGCCAGCAGTTTACAAACCGGGGAGCTGTTTTTT. Translation gives CASSLQTGELFF.

The genes are TRBV5-1 and TRBJ2-2; 8 nucleotides line up with TRBD2. This CDR3 has 14 residues. V trimming: 2 bases; J trimming: 6 bases; junction bases outside the gene matches: 3. Germline loops: CDR1 SGHRS, CDR2 YFSETQ. CDR3 amino acids: CASSFAGGSGELFF. As DNA, the CDR3 is TGCGCCAGCAGCTTTGCGGGAGGTTCCGGGGAGCTGTTTTTT.

The V call is TRBV12-3 or TRBV12-4, the J call TRBJ2-7, with D hard to call. The CDR3 runs 11 residues. Deletions cut 5 bases from V and 3 bases from J, with 5 bases between. CDR3 nucleotides: TGTGCCAGCAGTCAAAACTACGAGCAGTACTTC. Translation: CASSQNYEQYF.

The chain joins TRBV7-9 to TRBJ2-1, with TRBD2 as a possible D gene (6 bases). The length of the CDR3 is 15 residues. Germline-derived CDR1 and CDR2 are SEHNR and FQNEAQ (reference sequence). V lost 6 bases to trimming and J lost 7 bases, with 19 bases between them. CDR3 amino acids: CASSSRDFLRNEQFF. DNA for the CDR3: TGTGCCAGCAGTTCCCGGGACTTCCTTCGGAATGAGCAGTTCTTC.